A single sample gave rise to the 16 T cell receptor beta chains below, sequenced in a study of blood T cell repertoires in COVID-19. Some clones are missing from TCRdb's copy, which holds only in-frame ones; the method was immunoSEQ multiplex PCR. The sample includes just over 350,000 clones, 87% of them seen just once. What was sequenced was PBMCs or T cells enriched from blood (not recorded which). The receptors come from a woman aged 25 to 39 who had recovered from COVID-19.

J is TRBJ2-1 and V is TRBV9, with D possibly matching TRBD2 (7 bases). The CDR3 runs 14 residues. Trimming took 5 bases from V and 1 from J, leaving 10 bases between them. The germline CDR1 and CDR2 sequences are SGDLS and YYNGEE. The CDR3 reads CASSRGGSYNEQFF. DNA of the CDR3: TGTGCCAGCAGTAGGGGGGGTTCCTACAATGAGCAGTTCTTC.

In this sample, this clone turned up a few times. The rearrangement joins TRBV6-4 to TRBJ2-1; TRBD2 matches at 7 bases. There are 14 residues in the CDR3. Germline V gene data show CDR1 as MRHNA and CDR2 as SNTAGT. J gave up 5 bases and V 3 bases, and 4 bases lay outside the gene matches. The CDR3 region is CASSESRGNNEQFF. In DNA form, the CDR3 reads TGTGCCAGCAGTGAATCGCGGGGGAACAATGAGCAGTTCTTC.

The chain joins TRBV19 to TRBJ1-1; TRBD1 aligns across 10 bases. Germline CDR1 and CDR2: LNHDA and SQIVND (reference sequence). Trimming at V came to 1 base and at J to 2 bases, leaving 10 bases not matched to a gene. This CDR3 spans 18 amino acids. CDR3 region: CASSIVRDRGQSNTEAFF. Written as DNA, the CDR3 is TGTGCCAGTAGTATAGTGAGGGACAGGGGACAGAGCAACACTGAAGCTTTCTTT.

The J gene is TRBJ1-4, the V gene TRBV15, with a tentative D call TRBD1 (5 bases). CDR1 LNHNV and CDR2 YYDKDF come from the germline V gene (reference sequence). The CDR3 runs 15 residues. V lost 1 base and J 3 bases, leaving 9 bases between the germline ends. This chain's CDR3 is CATSRGGGPNEKLFF. Written as DNA, the CDR3 is TGTGCCACCAGCAGAGGGGGCGGCCCTAATGAAAAACTGTTTTTT.

The CDR3 nucleotides are TGTGCCACGCTGAAACAGAACACTGAAGCTTTCTTT. The encoded protein is CATLKQNTEAFF. The chain couples TRBV28 to TRBJ1-1; D is uncertain. Trimming pared 10 bases from V and 1 base from J, leaving 10 bases between. Germline-derived CDR1 and CDR2 are MDHEN and SYDVKM. The CDR3 totals 12 residues.

This rearrangement joins TRBV2 to TRBJ2-7; maybe TRBD2 (5 bases). The germline CDR1 and CDR2 sequences are SNHLY and FYNNEI. The CDR3 covers 14 residues. V was trimmed by 6 bases and J by 0 bases, leaving 12 bases between them. The CDR3 sequence is CASREGAYSYEQYF. DNA for the CDR3: TGTGCCAGCAGAGAGGGAGCCTACTCCTACGAGCAGTACTTC.

A remark on this clone: At the DNA level, this CDR3 is encoded by other sequences in the same sample as well. The chain uses TRBV3-1 (or the pseudogene TRBV3-2) and TRBJ1-4; 8 bases line up with TRBD1. V gave up 2 bases and J gave up 8 bases; unmatched junction bases: 7. The CDR3 length is 15 residues. Germline CDR1 is LGHDT and CDR2 is YNNKEL (reference sequence). CDR3 nucleotides: TGTGCCAGCAGCCAAACCGGGACAGGAGGCGAAAAACTGTTTTTT. Protein sequence: CASSQTGTGGEKLFF.

The chain combines TRBV5-1 with TRBJ2-5; no reliable D call. The CDR3 runs to 15 residues. CDR1 and CDR2 (germline): SGHRS, YFSETQ. V lost 0 bases and J lost 2, with 11 bases in between. The CDR3 here is CASSLGAGTQETQYF. CDR3 coding DNA: TGCGCCAGCAGCTTGGGTGCAGGAACTCAAGAGACCCAGTACTTC.

This chain links TRBV5-1 with TRBJ2-2; 11 bases agree with TRBD2. V lost 4 bases and J lost 7; bases outside the gene matches: 9. The CDR3 spans 16 residues. Germline V gene data show CDR1 as SGHRS and CDR2 as YFSETQ. The CDR3 loop reads CASSVGATSGIGELFF. The CDR3 nucleotides are TGCGCCAGCAGCGTGGGGGCGACTAGCGGGATCGGGGAGCTGTTTTTT.

Only a few counts were recorded for this clone. This chain links TRBV2 with TRBJ1-2; D might be TRBD1 (6 bases). V gave up 5 bases and J gave up 0 bases, with 16 bases separating them. The germline CDR1 and CDR2 sequences are SNHLY and FYNNEI. The CDR3 consists of 16 residues. Here the CDR3 DNA reads TGTGCCAGCAGTAGGGGGACATCGCGAGCTAACTATGGCTACACCTTC. Its protein is CASSRGTSRANYGYTF.

This sequence joins TRBV7-2 and TRBJ1-2; D ambiguous. Germline lookup yields CDR1 SGHTA and CDR2 FQGNSA. V dropped 1 base and J dropped 0 bases, with 6 bases sitting between them. This CDR3 has 14 residues. In DNA, the CDR3 is TGTGCCAGCAGCTTAGACAGATCTAACTATGGCTACACCTTC. Translating gives CASSLDRSNYGYTF.

This chain connects TRBV5-1 to TRBJ2-1; possibly TRBD1 for D (5 bases). V lost 0 bases and J 9 bases, leaving 10 bases between the germline ends. The CDR3 totals 13 residues. Germline CDR1 reads SGHRS; CDR2 reads YFSETQ. CDR3 DNA sequence: TGCGCCAGCAGCTTGGATCTGGGGCCTGAGCAGTTCTTC. Translation gives CASSLDLGPEQFF.

This chain connects TRBV4-2 to TRBJ2-5; 12 bases line up with TRBD2. V lost 4 bases, J lost 1 base, and 7 bases stayed unmatched. The V gene's germline CDR1 is LGHNA and CDR2 YNFKEQ. The CDR3 loop spans 17 amino acids. CDR3 nucleotide sequence: TGTGCCAGCAGCCCTAGGACTAGCGGGGCTTCCCAAGAGACCCAGTACTTC. Translated: CASSPRTSGASQETQYF.

The V and J genes are TRBV12-5 and TRBJ2-5; TRBD2 matches 8 bases. The V segment lost 4 bases and the J segment 1 base; nucleotides outside the gene matches: 5. CDR3 length: 15 amino acids. The V gene's germline CDR1 is LGHNT and CDR2 FRNRAP. The CDR3 region is CASGSGGGRQETQYF. DNA for the CDR3: TGTGCTAGTGGTTCGGGGGGGGGACGCCAAGAGACCCAGTACTTC.

The CDR3 DNA sequence: TGTGCCAGTAGTACATCCCTCCGGGGAGTTAAGAACCACGAGCAGTACTTC. Protein sequence: CASSTSLRGVKNHEQYF. The V and J genes are TRBV19 and TRBJ2-7, with a possible D match to TRBD2 (5 bases). V was shortened by 4 bases and J by 5 bases, with 24 bases between the two germline ends. This CDR3 comprises 17 residues. Germline assignment: CDR1 LNHDA and CDR2 SQIVND (reference sequence).

This chain uses TRBV13 with TRBJ2-2; 11 nucleotides match TRBD2. Germline V gene data show CDR1 as PRHDT and CDR2 as FYEKMQ (reference sequence). Trimming removed 0 bases from V and 8 bases from J; junction bases left unmatched: 5. The CDR3 runs to 16 residues. CDR3 in amino acids: CASSLGTSGIGGELFF. The CDR3 DNA is TGTGCCAGCAGCTTAGGGACTAGCGGGATCGGTGGGGAGCTGTTTTTT.